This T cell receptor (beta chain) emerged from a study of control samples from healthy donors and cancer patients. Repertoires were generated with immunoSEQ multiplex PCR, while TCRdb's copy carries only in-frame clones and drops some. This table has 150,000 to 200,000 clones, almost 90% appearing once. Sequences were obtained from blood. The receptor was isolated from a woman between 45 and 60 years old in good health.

The DNA of the CDR3 is TGTGCCAGCAGGCAACAGGGCACAGATACGCAGTATTTT. This translates into CASRQQGTDTQYF. The chain recombines TRBV28 with TRBJ2-3; the D gene is possibly TRBD1 (5 bases). The CDR3 runs 13 residues. V shed 6 bases and J shed 1 base, with 8 bases lying between them. From germline, CDR1 is MDHEN and CDR2 SYDVKM.